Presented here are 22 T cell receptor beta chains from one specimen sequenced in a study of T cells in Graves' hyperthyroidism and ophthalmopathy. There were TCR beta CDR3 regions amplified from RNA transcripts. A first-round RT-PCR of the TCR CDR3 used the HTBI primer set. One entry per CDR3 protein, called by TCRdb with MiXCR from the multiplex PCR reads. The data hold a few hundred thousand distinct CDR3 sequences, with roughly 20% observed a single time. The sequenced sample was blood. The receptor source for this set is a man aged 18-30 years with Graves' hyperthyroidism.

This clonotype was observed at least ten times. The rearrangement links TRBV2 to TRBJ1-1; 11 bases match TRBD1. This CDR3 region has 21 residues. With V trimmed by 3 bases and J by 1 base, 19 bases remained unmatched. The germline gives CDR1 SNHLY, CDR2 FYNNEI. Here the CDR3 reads CASSDQTGTGGTIMPNTEAFF. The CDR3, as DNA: TGTGCCAGCAGTGATCAAACCGGGACAGGGGGAACCATAATGCCGAACACTGAAGCTTTCTTT.

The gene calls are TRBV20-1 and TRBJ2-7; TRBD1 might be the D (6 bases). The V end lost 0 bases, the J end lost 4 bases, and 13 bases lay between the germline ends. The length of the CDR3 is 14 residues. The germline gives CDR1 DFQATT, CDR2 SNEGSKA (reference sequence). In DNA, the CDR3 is TGCAGTGCTAGAGAGGGGGCAGGGGCGTACGAGCAGTACTTC. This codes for CSAREGAGAYEQYF.

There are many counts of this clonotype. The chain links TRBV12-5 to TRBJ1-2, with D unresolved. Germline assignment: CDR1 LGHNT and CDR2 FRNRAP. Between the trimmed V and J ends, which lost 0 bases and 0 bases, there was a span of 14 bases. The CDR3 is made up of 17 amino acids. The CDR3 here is CASGLVIGSRTNYGYTF. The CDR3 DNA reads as TGTGCTAGTGGTTTGGTAATTGGCAGTAGAACTAACTATGGCTACACCTTC.

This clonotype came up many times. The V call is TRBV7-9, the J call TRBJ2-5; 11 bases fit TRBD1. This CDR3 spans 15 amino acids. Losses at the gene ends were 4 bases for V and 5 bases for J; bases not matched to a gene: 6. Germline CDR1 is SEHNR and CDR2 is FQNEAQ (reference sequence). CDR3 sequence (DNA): TGTGCCAGCAGCTCCTGGACAGGGGGCTTGGAGACCCAGTACTTC. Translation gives CASSSWTGGLETQYF. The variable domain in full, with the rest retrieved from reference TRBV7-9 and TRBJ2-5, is DTGVSQNPRHKITKRGQNVTFRCDPISEHNRLYWYRQTLGQGPEFLTYFQNEAQLEKSRLLSDRFSAERPKGSFSTLEIQRTEQGDSAMYLCASSSWTGGLETQYFGPGTRLLVL.

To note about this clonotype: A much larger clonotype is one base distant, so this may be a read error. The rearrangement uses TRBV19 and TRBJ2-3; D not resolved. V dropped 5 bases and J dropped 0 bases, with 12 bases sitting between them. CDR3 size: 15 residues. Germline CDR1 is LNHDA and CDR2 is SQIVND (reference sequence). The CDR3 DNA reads TGTGCCAGTAGTGAGTACATGTCTAGCACAGATACGCAGTATTTT. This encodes CASSEYMSSTDTQYF.

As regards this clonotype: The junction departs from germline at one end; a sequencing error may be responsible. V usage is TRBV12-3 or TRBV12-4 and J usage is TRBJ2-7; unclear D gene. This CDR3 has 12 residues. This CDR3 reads CASSYSSYDQYF. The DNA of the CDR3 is TGTGCCAGCAGTTATAGCTCCTACGATCAGTACTTC.

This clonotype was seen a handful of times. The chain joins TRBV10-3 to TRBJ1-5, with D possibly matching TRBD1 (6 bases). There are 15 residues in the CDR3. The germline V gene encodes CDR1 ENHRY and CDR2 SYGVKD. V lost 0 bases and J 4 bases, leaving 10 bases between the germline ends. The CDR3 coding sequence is TGTGCCATCAGTGAGTCGGGGGCAGGGAATCAGCCCCAGCATTTT. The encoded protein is CAISESGAGNQPQHF.

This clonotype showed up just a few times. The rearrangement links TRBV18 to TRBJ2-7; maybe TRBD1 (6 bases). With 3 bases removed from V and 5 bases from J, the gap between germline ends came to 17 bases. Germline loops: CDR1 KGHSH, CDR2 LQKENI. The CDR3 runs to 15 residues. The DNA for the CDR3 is TGTGCCAGCTCACCGGTATCAGGGGCCGGCCACGAGCAGTACTTC. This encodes CASSPVSGAGHEQYF.

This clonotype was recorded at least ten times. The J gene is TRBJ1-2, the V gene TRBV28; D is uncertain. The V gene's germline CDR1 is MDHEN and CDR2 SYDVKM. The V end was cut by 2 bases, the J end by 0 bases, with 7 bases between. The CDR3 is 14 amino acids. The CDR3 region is CASSLGGANYGYTF. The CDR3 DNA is TGTGCCAGCAGTTTAGGTGGGGCTAACTATGGCTACACCTTC.

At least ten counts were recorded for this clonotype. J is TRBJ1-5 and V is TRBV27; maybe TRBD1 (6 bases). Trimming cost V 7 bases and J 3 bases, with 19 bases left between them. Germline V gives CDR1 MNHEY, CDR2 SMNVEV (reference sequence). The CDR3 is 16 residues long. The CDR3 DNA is TGTGCCAGCAAGACAAAGGGGAGGGGGGACAATCAGCCCCAGCATTTT. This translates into CASKTKGRGDNQPQHF.

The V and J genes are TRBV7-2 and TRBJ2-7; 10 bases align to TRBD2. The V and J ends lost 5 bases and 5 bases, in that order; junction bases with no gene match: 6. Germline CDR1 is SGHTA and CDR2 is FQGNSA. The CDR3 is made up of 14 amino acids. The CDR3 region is CASSPGLASDEQYF. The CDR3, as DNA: TGTGCCAGCAGCCCGGGACTAGCGTCCGACGAGCAGTACTTC.

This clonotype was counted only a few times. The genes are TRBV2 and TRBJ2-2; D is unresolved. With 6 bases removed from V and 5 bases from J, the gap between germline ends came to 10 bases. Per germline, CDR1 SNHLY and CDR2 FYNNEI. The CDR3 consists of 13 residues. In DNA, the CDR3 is TGTGCCAGCAGATCGACTTGGACCGGGGAGCTGTTTTTT. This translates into CASRSTWTGELFF.

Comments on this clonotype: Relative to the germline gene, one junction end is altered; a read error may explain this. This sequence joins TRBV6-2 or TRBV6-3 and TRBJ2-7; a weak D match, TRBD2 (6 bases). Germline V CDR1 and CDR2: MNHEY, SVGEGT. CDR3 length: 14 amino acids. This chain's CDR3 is CASRRGIPAYDQYF. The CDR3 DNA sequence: TGTGCCAGCAGACGCGGGATACCTGCCTACGATCAGTACTTC.

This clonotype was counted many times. The CDR3 protein is CASSSGTVPLNTEAFF. The CDR3 nucleotides are TGTGCCAGCAGCTCTGGGACAGTACCTCTGAACACTGAAGCTTTCTTT. This chain links TRBV9 with TRBJ1-1; 7 bases match TRBD1. The CDR3 is 16 residues long. Per the germline V gene, CDR1 is SGDLS and CDR2 is YYNGEE. J lost 0 bases, V lost 4 bases, and 9 bases had no gene match.

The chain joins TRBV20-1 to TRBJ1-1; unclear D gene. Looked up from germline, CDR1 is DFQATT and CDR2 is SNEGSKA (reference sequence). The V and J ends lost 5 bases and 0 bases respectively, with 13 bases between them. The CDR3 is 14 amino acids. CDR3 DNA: TGCAGTGCTCCACCTCCAACCCTGAACACTGAAGCTTTCTTT. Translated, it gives CSAPPPTLNTEAFF.

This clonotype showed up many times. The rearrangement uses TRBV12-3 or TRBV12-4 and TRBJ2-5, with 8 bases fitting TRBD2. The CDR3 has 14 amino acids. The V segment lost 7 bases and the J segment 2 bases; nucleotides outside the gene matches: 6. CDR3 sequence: CASTLSGGQETQYF. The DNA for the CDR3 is TGTGCCAGCACCCTGAGCGGGGGTCAAGAGACCCAGTACTTC.

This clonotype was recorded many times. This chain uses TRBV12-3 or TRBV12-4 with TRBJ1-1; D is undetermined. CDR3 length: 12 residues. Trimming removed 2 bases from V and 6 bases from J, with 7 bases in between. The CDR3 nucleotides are TGTGCCAGCAGTTTAAGTACTCCTGAAGCTTTCTTT. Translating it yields CASSLSTPEAFF.

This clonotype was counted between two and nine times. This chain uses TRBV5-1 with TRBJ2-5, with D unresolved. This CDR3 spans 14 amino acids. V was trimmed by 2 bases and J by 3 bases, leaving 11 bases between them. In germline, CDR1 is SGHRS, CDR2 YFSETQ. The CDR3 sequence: CASSFRTRKETQYF. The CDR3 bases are TGCGCCAGCAGCTTTCGGACGAGAAAAGAGACCCAGTACTTC. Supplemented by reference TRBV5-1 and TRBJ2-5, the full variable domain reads KAGVTQTPRYLIKTRGQQVTLSCSPISGHRSVSWYQQTPGQGLQFLFEYFSETQRNKGNFPGRFSGRQFSNSRSEMNVSTLELGDSALYLCASSFRTRKETQYFGPGTRLLVL.

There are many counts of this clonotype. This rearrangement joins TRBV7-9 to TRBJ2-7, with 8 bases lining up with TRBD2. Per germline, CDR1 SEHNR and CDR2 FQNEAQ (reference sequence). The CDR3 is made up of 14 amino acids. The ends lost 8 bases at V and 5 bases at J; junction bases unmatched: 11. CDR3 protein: CASFRSGGDHEQYF. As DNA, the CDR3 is TGTGCCAGCTTTCGGTCCGGGGGGGATCACGAGCAGTACTTC.

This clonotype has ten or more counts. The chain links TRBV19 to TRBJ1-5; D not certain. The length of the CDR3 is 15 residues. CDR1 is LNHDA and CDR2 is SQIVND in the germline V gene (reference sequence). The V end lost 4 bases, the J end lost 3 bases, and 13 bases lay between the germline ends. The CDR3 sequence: CASSTTAKVNQPQHF. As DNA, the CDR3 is TGTGCCAGTAGTACGACTGCTAAGGTCAATCAGCCCCAGCATTTT.

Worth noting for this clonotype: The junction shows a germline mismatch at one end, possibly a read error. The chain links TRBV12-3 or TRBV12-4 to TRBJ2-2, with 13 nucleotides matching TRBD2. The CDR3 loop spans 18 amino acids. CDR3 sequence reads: CACSFKTSGGQRTGELFF. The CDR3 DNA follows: TGTGCCTGCAGTTTTAAGACTAGCGGGGGGCAGAGAACCGGGGAGCTGTTTTTT.

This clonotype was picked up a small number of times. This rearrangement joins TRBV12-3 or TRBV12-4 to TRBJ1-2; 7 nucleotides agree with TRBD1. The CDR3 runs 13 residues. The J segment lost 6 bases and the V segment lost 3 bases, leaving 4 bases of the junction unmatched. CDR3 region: CASSFPDRDGYTF. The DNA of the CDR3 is TGTGCCAGCAGTTTCCCTGACAGGGATGGCTACACCTTC.